A selection of T cell receptor beta chains follows, all from one sample in a study of human T cells and chemical hapten exposure. TCRdb re-derived calls from the RACE reads in MiXCR, one entry per CDR3 protein. The sample records 65,000 to 85,000 distinct CDR3 sequences, about 9.4% being singletons. Specimen: whole blood, collected in connection with sensitization to the hapten diphenylcyclopropenone (DPC). These receptors were obtained from a woman in her 50s with alopecia areata. Some clones in this sample may be carry-over from other donors' samples. Each CDR3 is given with its conserved first and last residue. The order of the fields is V gene, clone size, J gene, D gene, CDR3 protein, CDR3 DNA. D genes are given only for firm matches. A row's size may be missing; if present it is once, few, many or a size class.

V gene: TRBV3-1; clone size: many; J gene: TRBJ2-3; D gene: NA; CDR3 protein: CASSQGTGWTDTQYF; CDR3 DNA: TGTGCCAGCAGCCAAGGTACAGGGTGGACAGATACGCAGTATTTT
V gene: TRBV28; clone size: few; J gene: TRBJ2-3; D gene: NA; CDR3 protein: CASTVSGGFSPTDTQYF; CDR3 DNA: TGTGCCAGCACGGTTTCAGGGGGGTTCTCTCCCACAGATACGCAGTATTTT
V gene: TRBV11-2; clone size: NA; J gene: TRBJ2-5; D gene: TRBD1; CDR3 protein: CASSHTLPGTGPGTQYF; CDR3 DNA: TGTGCCAGCAGCCACACGCTTCCCGGGACAGGACCTGGGACCCAGTACTTC
V gene: TRBV5-6; clone size: NA; J gene: TRBJ2-7; D gene: NA; CDR3 protein: CASSSTGTSYEQYF; CDR3 DNA: TGTGCCAGCAGCTCCACCGGGACCTCCTACGAGCAGTACTTC
V gene: TRBV5-1; clone size: NA; J gene: TRBJ1-6; D gene: NA; CDR3 protein: CASSFGRGSSPLHF; CDR3 DNA: TGCGCCAGCAGCTTTGGAAGGGGAAGCTCACCCCTCCACTTT
V gene: TRBV29-1; clone size: NA; J gene: TRBJ1-2; D gene: NA; CDR3 protein: CSVEGEFRLGGYTF; CDR3 DNA: TGCAGCGTTGAAGGGGAGTTCAGGCTGGGTGGCTACACCTTC
V gene: TRBV27; clone size: few; J gene: TRBJ2-1; D gene: TRBD2; CDR3 protein: CASSSFLGASGRNEQFF; CDR3 DNA: TGTGCCAGCAGTTCTTTCTTAGGGGCTAGCGGGAGAAATGAGCAGTTCTTC
V gene: TRBV7-9; clone size: many; J gene: TRBJ1-4; D gene: NA; CDR3 protein: CASSLTRIPSPNEKLFF; CDR3 DNA: TGTGCCAGCAGCTTGACACGGATCCCGAGCCCGAATGAAAAACTGTTTTTT
V gene: TRBV11-2; clone size: many; J gene: TRBJ2-7; D gene: TRBD2; CDR3 protein: CASSSIGTSGGYEQYF; CDR3 DNA: TGTGCCAGCAGCTCCATCGGGACTAGCGGTGGGTACGAGCAGTACTTC
V gene: TRBV12-3/TRBV12-4; clone size: few; J gene: TRBJ2-7; D gene: TRBD2; CDR3 protein: CASSPPPPGLAGGPTEQYF; CDR3 DNA: TGTGCCAGCAGTCCACCGCCACCGGGACTAGCGGGAGGGCCGACCGAGCAGTACTTC
V gene: TRBV9; clone size: few; J gene: TRBJ2-1; D gene: NA; CDR3 protein: CASSPAPARGNEQFF; CDR3 DNA: TGTGCCAGCAGCCCGGCCCCCGCTAGGGGCAATGAGCAGTTCTTC
V gene: TRBV2; clone size: few; J gene: TRBJ2-1; D gene: NA; CDR3 protein: CASRGPDAYNEQFF; CDR3 DNA: TGTGCCAGCAGGGGACCTGACGCATACAATGAGCAGTTCTTC
V gene: TRBV18; clone size: many; J gene: TRBJ2-1; D gene: TRBD1; CDR3 protein: CASSPGQSYNEQFF; CDR3 DNA: TGTGCCAGCTCACCGGGACAGTCCTACAATGAGCAGTTCTTC
V gene: TRBV5-1; clone size: many; J gene: TRBJ2-7; D gene: NA; CDR3 protein: CASSGDAHSYEQYF; CDR3 DNA: TGCGCCAGCAGCGGGGACGCACACTCCTACGAGCAGTACTTC
V gene: TRBV5-1; clone size: many; J gene: TRBJ2-7; D gene: NA; CDR3 protein: CASSLTVTSYEQYF; CDR3 DNA: TGCGCCAGCAGCTTGACAGTTACATCCTACGAGCAGTACTTC
V gene: TRBV11-2; clone size: NA; J gene: TRBJ2-1; D gene: NA; CDR3 protein: CASSLRDRSYNEQFF; CDR3 DNA: TGTGCCAGCAGCCTCCGGGACCGCTCCTACAATGAGCAGTTCTTC
V gene: TRBV28; clone size: few; J gene: TRBJ1-3; D gene: NA; CDR3 protein: CASSLGPGYTIYF; CDR3 DNA: TGTGCCAGCAGTTTAGGTCCAGGGTACACCATATATTTT
V gene: TRBV6-4; clone size: NA; J gene: TRBJ2-5; D gene: TRBD1; CDR3 protein: CAGQGIQETQYF; CDR3 DNA: TGTGCCGGACAGGGGATCCAAGAGACCCAGTACTTC
V gene: TRBV7-2; clone size: few; J gene: TRBJ2-3; D gene: NA; CDR3 protein: CASSPKGSGTDTQYF; CDR3 DNA: TGTGCCAGCAGCCCAAAGGGGAGCGGCACAGATACGCAGTATTTT
V gene: TRBV20-1; clone size: NA; J gene: TRBJ1-5; D gene: NA; CDR3 protein: CSAAQGNSNQPQHF; CDR3 DNA: TGCAGTGCCGCTCAGGGAAATAGCAATCAGCCCCAGCATTTT
V gene: TRBV28; clone size: many; J gene: TRBJ2-6; D gene: TRBD1; CDR3 protein: CASSEQGSGANVLTF; CDR3 DNA: TGTGCCAGCAGCGAACAGGGGTCTGGGGCCAACGTCCTGACTTTC
V gene: TRBV6-2/TRBV6-3; clone size: few; J gene: TRBJ2-2; D gene: NA; CDR3 protein: CASSYEAVGVTGELFF; CDR3 DNA: TGTGCCAGCAGTTATGAGGCTGTTGGGGTCACCGGGGAGCTGTTTTTT
V gene: TRBV20-1; clone size: NA; J gene: TRBJ2-7; D gene: TRBD2; CDR3 protein: CSATMISGRTDEQYF; CDR3 DNA: TGCAGTGCTACCATGATCAGCGGGAGAACGGACGAGCAGTACTTC
V gene: TRBV29-1; clone size: NA; J gene: TRBJ1-3; D gene: NA; CDR3 protein: CSVAGTRGNTIYF; CDR3 DNA: TGCAGCGTTGCCGGGACGAGGGGAAACACCATATATTTT
V gene: TRBV29-1; clone size: many; J gene: TRBJ2-1; D gene: NA; CDR3 protein: CSVESSRGENEQFF; CDR3 DNA: TGCAGCGTTGAATCGTCACGGGGCGAGAATGAGCAGTTCTTC
V gene: TRBV7-3; clone size: many; J gene: TRBJ2-6; D gene: NA; CDR3 protein: CASSPTGFPGANVLTF; CDR3 DNA: TGTGCCAGCAGTCCCACCGGGTTCCCTGGGGCCAACGTCCTGACTTTC
V gene: TRBV9; clone size: many; J gene: TRBJ1-5; D gene: TRBD1; CDR3 protein: CASIPRLPGDRVLGQPQHF; CDR3 DNA: TGTGCCAGCATCCCGCGGCTACCTGGGGACAGGGTCTTAGGGCAGCCCCAGCATTTT
V gene: TRBV3-1; clone size: few; J gene: TRBJ2-1; D gene: TRBD2; CDR3 protein: CASSQGTSGLYNEQFF; CDR3 DNA: TGTGCCAGCAGCCAAGGTACTAGCGGGCTCTACAATGAGCAGTTCTTC
V gene: TRBV28; clone size: many; J gene: TRBJ2-7; D gene: NA; CDR3 protein: CASSFDVTVNYDEQYF; CDR3 DNA: TGTGCCAGCAGTTTTGATGTTACAGTTAACTATGACGAGCAGTACTTC
V gene: TRBV3-1; clone size: few; J gene: TRBJ1-2; D gene: NA; CDR3 protein: CASSLSTPGYYGYTF; CDR3 DNA: TGTGCCAGCAGCCTCAGTACTCCAGGCTACTATGGCTACACCTTC
V gene: TRBV5-1; clone size: few; J gene: TRBJ2-7; D gene: NA; CDR3 protein: CASSLVPLGEREQYF; CDR3 DNA: TGCGCCAGCAGCTTGGTCCCTCTGGGGGAGAGGGAGCAGTACTTC
V gene: TRBV20-1; clone size: NA; J gene: TRBJ2-7; D gene: NA; CDR3 protein: CSAREGYSYEQYF; CDR3 DNA: TGCAGTGCTAGAGAAGGTTATTCCTACGAGCAGTACTTC
V gene: TRBV5-1; clone size: many; J gene: TRBJ2-1; D gene: TRBD2; CDR3 protein: CASSLEGLAIDEQFF; CDR3 DNA: TGCGCCAGCAGCTTGGAGGGACTAGCGATCGATGAGCAGTTCTTC
V gene: TRBV9; clone size: NA; J gene: TRBJ2-3; D gene: NA; CDR3 protein: CASSPPGPPNTQYF; CDR3 DNA: TGTGCCAGCAGCCCGCCGGGACCCCCGAATACGCAGTATTTT
V gene: TRBV6-1; clone size: NA; J gene: TRBJ1-5; D gene: NA; CDR3 protein: CASSANSNQPQHF; CDR3 DNA: TGTGCCAGCAGTGCGAACAGCAATCAGCCCCAGCATTTT
V gene: TRBV5-1; clone size: many; J gene: TRBJ2-3; D gene: TRBD1; CDR3 protein: CASSLTGTGLADTQYF; CDR3 DNA: TGCGCCAGCAGCCTCACCGGGACAGGGTTAGCAGATACGCAGTATTTT
V gene: TRBV18; clone size: few; J gene: TRBJ2-3; D gene: NA; CDR3 protein: CASSPKQAGTQYF; CDR3 DNA: TGTGCCAGCTCACCTAAACAAGCGGGTACGCAGTATTTT
V gene: TRBV29-1; clone size: NA; J gene: TRBJ2-5; D gene: NA; CDR3 protein: CSVKQARETQYF; CDR3 DNA: TGCAGCGTTAAGCAGGCTCGGGAGACCCAGTACTTC
V gene: TRBV12-3/TRBV12-4; clone size: few; J gene: TRBJ1-1; D gene: NA; CDR3 protein: CASSLSGGGTEAFF; CDR3 DNA: TGTGCCAGCAGTTTATCGGGGGGAGGCACTGAAGCTTTCTTT
V gene: TRBV6-2/TRBV6-3; clone size: many; J gene: TRBJ2-1; D gene: TRBD2; CDR3 protein: CASSGSGTSGSDYNEQFF; CDR3 DNA: TGTGCCAGCAGTGGCTCCGGGACTAGCGGGAGCGACTACAATGAGCAGTTCTTC
V gene: TRBV28; clone size: NA; J gene: TRBJ2-1; D gene: NA; CDR3 protein: CASSFRLNEQFF; CDR3 DNA: TGTGCCAGCAGTTTCCGGCTAAATGAGCAGTTCTTC
V gene: TRBV7-3; clone size: NA; J gene: TRBJ2-3; D gene: NA; CDR3 protein: CASSPGRASTDTQYF; CDR3 DNA: TGTGCCAGCAGCCCGGGACGGGCTAGCACAGATACGCAGTATTTT
V gene: TRBV3-1; clone size: NA; J gene: TRBJ2-1; D gene: TRBD2; CDR3 protein: CASSQVTSGRANEQFF; CDR3 DNA: TGTGCCAGCAGCCAAGTCACTAGCGGGAGGGCCAATGAGCAGTTCTTC
V gene: TRBV5-5; clone size: many; J gene: TRBJ2-7; D gene: NA; CDR3 protein: CASSLFLQSGVEQYF; CDR3 DNA: TGTGCCAGCAGCTTGTTCCTACAATCCGGGGTAGAGCAGTACTTC
V gene: TRBV28; clone size: NA; J gene: TRBJ1-1; D gene: NA; CDR3 protein: CASSLAGKNTEAFF; CDR3 DNA: TGTGCCAGCAGTTTGGCAGGGAAGAACACTGAAGCTTTCTTT
V gene: TRBV11-2; clone size: few; J gene: TRBJ2-1; D gene: TRBD2; CDR3 protein: CASSNQTGTSGSHEQFF; CDR3 DNA: TGTGCCAGCAGTAACCAAACGGGGACTAGCGGGAGTCATGAGCAGTTCTTC
V gene: TRBV29-1; clone size: NA; J gene: TRBJ2-1; D gene: NA; CDR3 protein: CSGGDGNNEQFF; CDR3 DNA: TGCAGCGGGGGGGACGGGAACAATGAGCAGTTCTTC
V gene: TRBV6-5; clone size: NA; J gene: TRBJ2-2; D gene: NA; CDR3 protein: CASSAFQATANTGELFF; CDR3 DNA: TGTGCCAGCAGTGCCTTCCAGGCGACAGCGAACACCGGGGAGCTGTTTTTT
V gene: TRBV10-3; clone size: few; J gene: TRBJ1-1; D gene: TRBD1; CDR3 protein: CAISESTGLNTEAFF; CDR3 DNA: TGTGCCATCAGTGAGTCGACAGGGCTGAACACTGAAGCTTTCTTT
V gene: TRBV18; clone size: few; J gene: TRBJ1-1; D gene: NA; CDR3 protein: CASSPGGGKGNTEAFF; CDR3 DNA: TGTGCCAGCTCACCGGGAGGGGGAAAGGGGAACACTGAAGCTTTCTTT
V gene: TRBV29-1; clone size: few; J gene: TRBJ2-7; D gene: TRBD1; CDR3 protein: CSVEGTDSYSYEQYF; CDR3 DNA: TGCAGCGTTGAGGGGACAGACTCTTACTCCTACGAGCAGTACTTC
V gene: TRBV5-1; clone size: many; J gene: TRBJ1-1; D gene: NA; CDR3 protein: CASSLVAGTTEAFF; CDR3 DNA: TGCGCCAGCAGCTTGGTCGCCGGGACCACTGAAGCTTTCTTT
V gene: TRBV27; clone size: NA; J gene: TRBJ2-1; D gene: NA; CDR3 protein: CASSLSVKGNEQFF; CDR3 DNA: TGTGCCAGCAGTTTATCAGTGAAGGGGAATGAGCAGTTCTTC
V gene: TRBV24-1; clone size: NA; J gene: TRBJ2-1; D gene: TRBD2; CDR3 protein: CATPGGCGREQFF; CDR3 DNA: TGTGCCACCCCGGGCGGTTGCGGGAGGGAGCAGTTCTTC
V gene: TRBV3-1; clone size: NA; J gene: TRBJ2-3; D gene: TRBD2; CDR3 protein: CASSQGSLAGALTDTQYF; CDR3 DNA: TGTGCCAGCAGCCAAGGATCGTTAGCGGGAGCTCTCACAGATACGCAGTATTTT